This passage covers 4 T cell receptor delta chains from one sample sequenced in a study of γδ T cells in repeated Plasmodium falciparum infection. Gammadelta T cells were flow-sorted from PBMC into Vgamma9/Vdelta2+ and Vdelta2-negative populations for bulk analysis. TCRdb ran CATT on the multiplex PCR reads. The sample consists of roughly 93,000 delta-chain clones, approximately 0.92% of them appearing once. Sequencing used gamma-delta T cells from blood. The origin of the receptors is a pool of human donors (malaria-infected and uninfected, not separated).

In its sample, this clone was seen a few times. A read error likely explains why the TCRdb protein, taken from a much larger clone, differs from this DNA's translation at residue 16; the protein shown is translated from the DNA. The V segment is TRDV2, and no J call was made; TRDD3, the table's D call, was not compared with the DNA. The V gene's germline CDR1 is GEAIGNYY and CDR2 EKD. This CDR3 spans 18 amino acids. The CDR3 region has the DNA TGTGCCTGTGACCCCTTAGGGGAGGCGACTGGGGGCTCCCATAAACCCATCTTT. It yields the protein CACDPLGEATGGSHKPIF.

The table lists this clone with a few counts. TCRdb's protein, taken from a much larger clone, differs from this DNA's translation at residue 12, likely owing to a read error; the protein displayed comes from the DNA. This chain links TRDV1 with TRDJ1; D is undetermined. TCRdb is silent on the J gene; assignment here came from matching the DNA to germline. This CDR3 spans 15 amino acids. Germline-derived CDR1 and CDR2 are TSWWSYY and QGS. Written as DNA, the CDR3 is TGTGCTCTTGGGGATCCGCGAAGACGCCCCGATAGACTCATCTTT. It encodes CALGDPRRRPDRLIF.

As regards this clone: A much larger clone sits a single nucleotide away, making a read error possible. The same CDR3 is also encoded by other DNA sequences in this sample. CDR3: CACDNLLLTGGSTDKLIF. In DNA, the CDR3 is TGTGCCTGTGACAATCTCCTCCTAACTGGGGGATCCACCGACAAACTCATCTTT. The V call is TRDV2, the J call TRDJ1, with 10 bases identical to TRDD3. This CDR3 is 18 amino acids long. Germline V lookup: CDR1 GEAIGNYY, CDR2 EKD.

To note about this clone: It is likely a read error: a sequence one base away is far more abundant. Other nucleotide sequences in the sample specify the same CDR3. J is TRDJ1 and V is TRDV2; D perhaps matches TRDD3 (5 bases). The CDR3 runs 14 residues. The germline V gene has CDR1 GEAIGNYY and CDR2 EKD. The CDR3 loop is CACGGLAGPDKLIF. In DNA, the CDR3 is TGCGCCTGTGGAGGACTGGCTGGCCCCGATAAACTCATCTTT.